The clone carrying this TCR beta chain occurred many times. No antigen is known for it. The CDR3 consists of 14 residues. The J segment lost 8 bases and the V segment lost 4 bases, leaving 6 bases of the junction unmatched. These data are taken from a study of tumor and adjacent non-tumor tissue in lung cancer. The overall study: Patients were aged roughly 30 to 76, about 10 men and a handful of women, stage I to III. General study findings and limits: Tumor tissue had significantly higher TCR diversity than normal lung. Normal lung showed higher cumulative top 100 clone frequency than tumor.

A modified ARM-PCR protocol with three rounds of nested PCR amplified TCRbeta. MiXCR, applied by TCRdb to the multiplex PCR reads, yields one record per CDR3 protein. Of about 68,000 distinct CDR3 sequences in the sample, 55% to 70% were seen once. RNA was extracted from bulk tissue without any cell sorting. Between August and November 2014, newly diagnosed, chemotherapy-naive lung cancer patients underwent thoracic surgery in China. The specimen sequenced was lung tumor tissue. J is TRBJ1-4 and V is TRBV12-3 or TRBV12-4, with TRBD1 identical over 8 bases. The TCR was taken from a man over 45 with non-small cell lung cancer. The CDR3 loop is CASSSQGAREKLFF. DNA for the CDR3: TGTGCCAGCAGTTCCCAGGGGGCGCGGGAAAAACTGTTTTTT.